This is a list of T cell receptor beta chains from one sample in a study of spatial heterogeneity in lung cancer. Each CDR3 protein is one row after TCRdb ran MiXCR on the 5' RACE reads. The sample shows over 9,000 distinct CDR3 sequences, about 14% of them seen only once. Sequenced here: lung tumor tissue, sampled at surgery. The receptor source for this set is a male donor with early-stage non-small cell lung cancer. Each CDR3 is given with its conserved first and last residue. The D gene is left open where the match is weak. Clone size is not always given. Where it is, it says once, few, many or a class for expanded clones.

j_gene	d_gene	v_gene	abundance	CDR3aa	CDR3nt
TRBJ2-5	TRBD2	TRBV20-1	medium-sized	CSARGSGGSEETQYF	TGCAGTGCTAGGGGTAGCGGGGGGTCAGAAGAGACCCAGTACTTC
TRBJ2-7	TRBD1	TRBV7-9	many	CASSLIGQGARSYEQYF	TGTGCCAGCAGCTTAATCGGACAGGGGGCCCGGTCCTACGAGCAGTACTTC
TRBJ2-7	.	TRBV7-7	few	CASSLGRGSYEQYF	TGTGCCAGCAGCTTAGGCAGGGGTTCCTACGAGCAGTACTTC
TRBJ1-4	.	TRBV20-1	many	CSARDPQGSNEKLFF	TGCAGTGCTAGAGATCCCCAGGGGAGTAATGAAAAACTGTTTTTT
TRBJ2-7	TRBD2	TRBV2	many	CASKPTSGDPYEQYF	TGTGCCAGCAAACCGACTAGCGGGGACCCCTACGAGCAGTACTTC
TRBJ2-1	TRBD1	TRBV29-1	many	CSASTGGRVANEQFF	TGCAGCGCCTCGACAGGGGGCCGAGTAGCGAATGAGCAGTTCTTC
TRBJ1-1	.	TRBV7-9	once	CASSFQGLNTEAFF	TGTGCCAGCAGCTTTCAGGGGCTCAACACTGAAGCTTTCTTT
TRBJ2-1	.	TRBV7-9	few	CASSPGRVSYNEQFF	TGTGCCAGCAGCCCTGGGCGGGTCTCCTACAATGAGCAGTTCTTC
TRBJ1-1	TRBD1	TRBV7-2	many	CASSPRGQGDTEAFF	TGTGCCAGCAGCCCCCGGGGACAGGGGGACACTGAAGCTTTCTTT
TRBJ1-2	TRBD1	TRBV6-1	.	CASRGDSPYGYTF	TGTGCCAGCAGGGGGGACAGTCCCTATGGCTACACCTTC
TRBJ2-5	TRBD1	TRBV2	many	CASSPRTGQETQYF	TGTGCCAGCAGCCCGAGGACAGGCCAAGAGACCCAGTACTTC